This is a list of T cell receptor beta chains from one sample in a study of technical replicates of blood from four donors. Repertoires were generated with immunoSEQ multiplex PCR, while TCRdb's copy carries only in-frame clones and drops some. Among tens of thousands of clones listed, 92% were seen once. Specimen: T cells isolated from PBMCs. Receptors originate from a human donor in good health. Both conserved end residues are part of each CDR3. A D gene is named only where the DNA matches it firmly. Clone size is not always given. Where it is, it says once, few, many or a class for expanded clones.

TRBV7-9	-	-	TRBJ2-7	TGTGCCAGCAGCCTGACCCATGGGGGCGGTCAGTACTTC	CASSLTHGGGQYF
TRBV7-8	-	TRBD2	TRBJ2-7	TGTGCCAGCAGCCCGTGGACTAGCGGGTTAAAGATAACCCACGAGCAGTACTTC	CASSPWTSGLKITHEQYF
TRBV11-2	-	-	TRBJ1-1	TGTGCCAGCAGTCCAGGGAGGGGCACTGAAGCTTTCTTT	CASSPGRGTEAFF
TRBV5-1	once	-	TRBJ1-4	TGCGCCAGCAGCTTGGAAGGGGTTTCGACTAATGAAAAACTGTTTTTT	CASSLEGVSTNEKLFF
TRBV27	-	-	TRBJ1-5	TGTGCCAGCAGCCGACTAGGGGGGGAGGGCAATCAGCCCCAGCATTTT	CASSRLGGEGNQPQHF
TRBV27	-	-	TRBJ1-2	TGTGCCAGCAGTGTTTACGGAGCTAACTATGGCTACACCTTC	CASSVYGANYGYTF
TRBV27	-	-	TRBJ2-2	TGTGCCAGCAGTTTTCTAGTCCCCTACACCGGGGAGCTGTTTTTT	CASSFLVPYTGELFF
TRBV30	-	TRBD1	TRBJ2-1	TGTGCCTGGAAAGGGGGCCATGAGCAGTTCTTC	CAWKGGHEQFF
TRBV5-1	-	-	TRBJ1-2	TGCGCCAGCAGCCCTGACAGGTTTGGCTACACCTTC	CASSPDRFGYTF
TRBV5-5	-	TRBD1	TRBJ1-1	TGTGCCAGCAGCTGGGGACAGATTATGAAGACTGAAGCTTTCTTT	CASSWGQIMKTEAFF
TRBV11-2	-	TRBD2	TRBJ2-1	TGTGCCAGCAGCGAGGGACTAGCGGGTGAGCAGTTCTTC	CASSEGLAGEQFF
TRBV7-2	-	TRBD2	TRBJ2-7	TGTGCCAGCAGCTTACAGCCGGCGGGAGGGCCGATTGGCTACGAGCAGTACTTC	CASSLQPAGGPIGYEQYF
TRBV27	-	TRBD1	TRBJ2-2	TGTGCCAGCACGGCGACAGGGGGCTACACCGGGGAGCTGTTTTTT	CASTATGGYTGELFF
TRBV28	-	-	TRBJ2-5	TGTGCCAGCAGTTTAAGGCAGGGAAAAGGAAAAGAGACCCAGTACTTC	CASSLRQGKGKETQYF
TRBV5-1	-	TRBD1	TRBJ1-1	TGCGCCAGCAGCGGACAGGGGGCCTGGACTGAAGCTTTCTTT	CASSGQGAWTEAFF
TRBV5-1	-	-	TRBJ1-4	TGCGCCAGCAGCACAGGTGTGGATGAAAAACTGTTTTTT	CASSTGVDEKLFF